What follows describes a single T cell receptor beta chain. Antigen specificity is unknown. This sample stems from a study of OX40 agonist ivuxolimab in advanced cancers. Across the study: Patients were dosed with the agonistic anti-OX40 (CD134) antibody ivuxolimab.

The CDR3 runs to 15 residues. V gave up 2 bases and J gave up 4 bases, with 12 bases separating them. The germline V gene has CDR1 MDHEN and CDR2 SYDVKM. Generated by immunoSEQ multiplex PCR, the TCRdb table keeps only in-frame clones and is missing some. Of some 58,000 clones in the sample, less than 90% are singletons; the top ten hold approximately 0.8%. Study-level points and caveats: Some patients who did not respond also had low normalized T-cell clonal expansion. At doses 0.1 to 3.0 mg/kg, CD4+ and CD8+ clones expanded.

This receptor was identified in an adult with an advanced solid tumor such as melanoma, head and neck, liver or kidney cancer. The gene calls are TRBV28 and TRBJ2-1; maybe TRBD2 (5 bases). The material sequenced was CD4+ or CD8+ T cells sorted from blood, taken in a trial of the OX40 agonist ivuxolimab. CDR3 DNA sequence: TGTGCCAGCAGTTTAGTCGGCGGGCAATACAATGAGCAGTTCTTC. Protein sequence: CASSLVGGQYNEQFF.